This paragraph reports one TCR beta chain. Its antigen is currently not known. Base-call qualities are not available, and no considerably larger clone is one nucleotide away. The data were obtained in a study of T cell changes during pregnancy in multiple sclerosis (dated by TCRdb to about 2019). In the study overall: The study examined how the T cell repertoire changed over the course of pregnancy in women with multiple sclerosis.

Preparation of the library involved the immunoSEQ multiplex PCR assay. Held by TCRdb, this immuneACCESS table contains in-frame sequences only and omits some clones. Under half of the omission traces to an unresolved V gene where checked; the cause of the rest is unknown. The sample table records 90,000 or so clones; approximately 90% of these occur just once. The top ten clonotypes cover around 1.8% of the sample. From the cysteine up to the phenylalanine, the CDR3 has a length of 16 residues. The sequence is cut down to CDR3 DNA, 48 bases in frame from base 1. The germline V gene (reference sequence) supplies CDR1 SEHNR and CDR2 FQNEAQ. V ends up 3 bases short and J 8 bases short, with an unmatched junction base count of 11.

The chain couples TRBV7-9 to TRBJ2-2, and 8 bases in between align with TRBD2. The clonotype was recovered from a female donor in good health, enrolled as a control in a pregnancy study. The sequencing here drew on peripheral blood, taken in the first trimester of pregnancy. The sequence in DNA is TGTGCCAGCAGCTTCGTTCCGGGACTAGTAACTGGGGAGCTGTTTTTT. This is translated as CASSFVPGLVTGELFF.